This entry concerns a single TCR beta chain. Method: immunoSEQ multiplex PCR; TCRdb's copy keeps in-frame clones and lacks some. The profile shows around 470,000 clones, nearly 90% of them singletons. The CDR3 extends over 13 amino acids. Trimming cost V 3 bases and J 4 bases; bases outside gene matches: 6. Germline CDR1 and CDR2: DFQATT and SNEGSKA (reference sequence). This record belongs to a study of blood T cell repertoires in COVID-19. As for the study in general: The cDNA or gDNA used as material had been derived from T cells, B-cell-depleted T cells, or PBMCs.

The rearrangement uses TRBV20-1 and TRBJ2-7; TRBD2 agrees at 7 bases. What was sequenced was peripheral blood. The TCR was taken from a man between 18 and 35 years old with COVID-19, enrolled during active disease. In DNA form, the CDR3 reads TGCAGTGCTAGTCAATGGGGGGGGTACGAGCAGTACTTC. This translates into CSASQWGGYEQYF.